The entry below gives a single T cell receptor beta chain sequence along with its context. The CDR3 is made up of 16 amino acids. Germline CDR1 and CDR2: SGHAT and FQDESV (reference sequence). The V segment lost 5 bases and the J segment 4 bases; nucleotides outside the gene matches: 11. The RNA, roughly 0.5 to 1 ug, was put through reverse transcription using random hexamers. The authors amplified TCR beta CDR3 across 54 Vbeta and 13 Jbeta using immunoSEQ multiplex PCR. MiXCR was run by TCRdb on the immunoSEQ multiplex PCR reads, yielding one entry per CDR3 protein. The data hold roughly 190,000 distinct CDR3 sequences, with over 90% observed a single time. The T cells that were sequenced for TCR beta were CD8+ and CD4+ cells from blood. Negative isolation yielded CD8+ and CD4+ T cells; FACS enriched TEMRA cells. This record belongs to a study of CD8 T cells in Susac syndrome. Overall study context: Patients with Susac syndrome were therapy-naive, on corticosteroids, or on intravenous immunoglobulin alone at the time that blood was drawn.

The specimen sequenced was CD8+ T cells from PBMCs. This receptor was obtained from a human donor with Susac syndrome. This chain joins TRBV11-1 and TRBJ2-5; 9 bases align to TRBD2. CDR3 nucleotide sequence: TGTGCCAGCAGCGCCACGCGAGCGGGGGGATCAGAGACCCAGTACTTC. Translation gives CASSATRAGGSETQYF.